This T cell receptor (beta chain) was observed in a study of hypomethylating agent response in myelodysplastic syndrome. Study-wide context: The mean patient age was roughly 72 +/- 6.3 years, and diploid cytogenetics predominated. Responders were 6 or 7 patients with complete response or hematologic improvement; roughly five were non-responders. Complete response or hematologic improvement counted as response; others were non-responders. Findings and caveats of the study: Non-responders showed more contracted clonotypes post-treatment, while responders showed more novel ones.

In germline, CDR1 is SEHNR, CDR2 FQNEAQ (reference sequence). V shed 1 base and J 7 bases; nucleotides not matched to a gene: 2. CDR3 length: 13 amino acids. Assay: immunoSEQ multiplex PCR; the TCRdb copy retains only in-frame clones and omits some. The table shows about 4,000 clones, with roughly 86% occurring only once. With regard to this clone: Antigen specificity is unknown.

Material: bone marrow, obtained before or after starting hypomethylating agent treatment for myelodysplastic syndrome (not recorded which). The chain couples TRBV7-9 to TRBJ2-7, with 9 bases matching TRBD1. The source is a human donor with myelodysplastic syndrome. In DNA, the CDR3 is TGTGCCAGCAGCTTAGGACAGGGGGGGGAGCAGTACTTC. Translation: CASSLGQGGEQYF.